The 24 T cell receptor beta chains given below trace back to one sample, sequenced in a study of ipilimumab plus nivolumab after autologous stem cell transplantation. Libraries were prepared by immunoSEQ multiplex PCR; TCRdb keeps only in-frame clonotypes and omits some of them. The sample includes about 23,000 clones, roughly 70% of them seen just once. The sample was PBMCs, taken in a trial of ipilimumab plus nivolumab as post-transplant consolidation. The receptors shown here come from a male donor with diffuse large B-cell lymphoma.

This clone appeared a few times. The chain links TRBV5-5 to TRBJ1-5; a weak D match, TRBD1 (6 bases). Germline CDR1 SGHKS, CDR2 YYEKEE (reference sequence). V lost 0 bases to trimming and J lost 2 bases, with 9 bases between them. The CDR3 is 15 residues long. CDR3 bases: TGTGCCAGCAGCTTGGAACCAGGGGGCAATCAGCCCCAGCATTTT. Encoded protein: CASSLEPGGNQPQHF. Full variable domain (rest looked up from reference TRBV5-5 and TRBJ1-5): DAGVTQSPTHLIKTRGQQVTLRCSPISGHKSVSWYQQVLGQGPQFIFQYYEKEERGRGNFPDRFSARQFPNYSSELNVNALLLGDSALYLCASSLEPGGNQPQHFGDGTRLSIL.

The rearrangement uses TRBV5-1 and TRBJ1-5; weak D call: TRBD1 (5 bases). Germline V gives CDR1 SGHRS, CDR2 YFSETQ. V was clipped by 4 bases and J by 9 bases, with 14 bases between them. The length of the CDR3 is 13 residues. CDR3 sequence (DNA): TGCGCCAGCAGCGAGGGGACCACTTCGCCCCAGCATTTT. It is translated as CASSEGTTSPQHF.

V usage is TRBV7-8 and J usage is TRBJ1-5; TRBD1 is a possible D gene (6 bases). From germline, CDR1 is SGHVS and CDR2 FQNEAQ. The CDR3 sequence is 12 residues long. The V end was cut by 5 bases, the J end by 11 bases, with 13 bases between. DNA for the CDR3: TGTGCCAGCAGCCCTAACAGGGTGGCCCAGCATTTT. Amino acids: CASSPNRVAQHF. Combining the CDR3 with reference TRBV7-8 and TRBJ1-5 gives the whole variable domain GAGVSQSPRYKVAKRGQDVALRCDPISGHVSLFWYQQALGQGPEFLTYFQNEAQLDKSGLPSDRFFAERPEGSVSTLKIQRTQQEDSAVYLCASSPNRVAQHFGDGTRLSIL.

CDR3 loop: CASSPEVFPSTDTQYF. The CDR3 DNA follows: TGTGCCAGCAGCCCCGAGGTATTTCCTAGCACAGATACGCAGTATTTT. V and J are TRBV11-3 and TRBJ2-3; D gene ambiguous. Germline lookup yields CDR1 SGHNT and CDR2 YENEEA. This CDR3 contains 16 residues. V was clipped by 5 bases and J by 0 bases, with 15 bases between them. The full variable domain, completed using reference TRBV11-3 and TRBJ2-3, is EAGVVQSPRYKIIEKKQPVAFWCNPISGHNTLYWYLQNLGQGPELLIRYENEEAVDDSQLPKDRFSAERLKGVDSTLKIQPAELGDSAVYLCASSPEVFPSTDTQYFGPGTRLTVL.

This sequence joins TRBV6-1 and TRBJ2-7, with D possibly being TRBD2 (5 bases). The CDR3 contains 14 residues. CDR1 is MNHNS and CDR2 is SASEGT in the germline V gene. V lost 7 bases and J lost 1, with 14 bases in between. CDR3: CASKLGVPSYEQYF. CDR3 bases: TGTGCCAGCAAGCTCGGGGTCCCATCCTACGAGCAGTACTTC.

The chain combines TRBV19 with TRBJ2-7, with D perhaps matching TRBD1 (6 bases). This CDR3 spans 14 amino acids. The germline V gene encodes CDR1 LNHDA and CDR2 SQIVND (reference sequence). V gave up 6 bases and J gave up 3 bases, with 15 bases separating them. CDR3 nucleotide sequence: TGTGCCAGTAGGAGCTTTACAGGGAGCTACGAGCAGTACTTC. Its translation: CASRSFTGSYEQYF.

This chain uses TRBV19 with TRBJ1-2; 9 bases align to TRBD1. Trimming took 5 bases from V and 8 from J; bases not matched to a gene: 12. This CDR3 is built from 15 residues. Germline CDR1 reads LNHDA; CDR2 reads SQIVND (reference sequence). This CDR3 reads CASSAGDRDSQGYTF. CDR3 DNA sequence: TGTGCCAGTAGTGCAGGGGACAGGGACTCCCAGGGCTACACCTTC.

Here the CDR3 DNA reads TGTGCCATCAGTGCGCCGCCGGGGGGACTAGCGGGTAATAATGAGCAGTTCTTC. It encodes CAISAPPGGLAGNNEQFF. This chain joins TRBV10-3 and TRBJ2-1; 12 bases match TRBD2. J lost 7 bases, V lost 4 bases, and 14 bases had no gene match. Germline CDR1 reads ENHRY; CDR2 reads SYGVKD. This CDR3 has 18 residues.

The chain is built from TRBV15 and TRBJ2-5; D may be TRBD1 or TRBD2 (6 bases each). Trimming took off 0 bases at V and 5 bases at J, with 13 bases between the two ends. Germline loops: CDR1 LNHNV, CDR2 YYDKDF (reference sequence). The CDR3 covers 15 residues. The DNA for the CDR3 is TGTGCCACCAGCAGAGATCCACAGGGAGGTGAGACCCAGTACTTC. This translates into CATSRDPQGGETQYF. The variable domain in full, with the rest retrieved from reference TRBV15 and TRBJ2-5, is DAMVIQNPRYQVTQFGKPVTLSCSQTLNHNVMYWYQQKSSQAPKLLFHYYDKDFNNEADTPDNFQSRRPNTSFCFLDIRSPGLGDTAMYLCATSRDPQGGETQYFGPGTRLLVL.

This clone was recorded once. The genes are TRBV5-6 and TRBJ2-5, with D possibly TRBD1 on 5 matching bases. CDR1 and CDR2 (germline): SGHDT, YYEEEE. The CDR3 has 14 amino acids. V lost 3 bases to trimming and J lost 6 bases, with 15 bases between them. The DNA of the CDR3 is TGTGCCAGCAGCTGGGGCTTTGGTGGAAAGACCCAGTACTTC. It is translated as CASSWGFGGKTQYF.

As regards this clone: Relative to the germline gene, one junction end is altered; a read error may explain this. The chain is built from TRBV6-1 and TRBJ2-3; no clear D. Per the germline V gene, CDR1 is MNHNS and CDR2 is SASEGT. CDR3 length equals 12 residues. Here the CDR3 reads CAGSTRTDTQYF. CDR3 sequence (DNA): TGTGCCGGCAGTACGCGCACAGATACGCAGTATTTT.

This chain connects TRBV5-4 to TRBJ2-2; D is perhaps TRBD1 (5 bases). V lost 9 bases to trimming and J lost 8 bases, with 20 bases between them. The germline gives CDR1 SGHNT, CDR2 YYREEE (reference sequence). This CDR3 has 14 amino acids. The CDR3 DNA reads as TGTGCCACAATACAAGACCAGGGAAAAGGGGAGCTGTTTTTT. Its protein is CATIQDQGKGELFF.

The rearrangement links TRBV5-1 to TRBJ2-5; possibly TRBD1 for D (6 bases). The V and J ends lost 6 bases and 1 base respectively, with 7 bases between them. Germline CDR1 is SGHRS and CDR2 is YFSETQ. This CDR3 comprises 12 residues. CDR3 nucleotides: TGCGCCAGCAAGGACAGCCAAGAGACCCAGTACTTC. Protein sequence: CASKDSQETQYF.

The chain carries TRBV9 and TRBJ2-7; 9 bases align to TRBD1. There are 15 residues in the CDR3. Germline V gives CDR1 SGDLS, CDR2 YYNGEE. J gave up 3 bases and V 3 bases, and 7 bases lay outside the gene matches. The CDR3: CASSAQGQGYYEQYF. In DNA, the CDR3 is TGTGCCAGCAGCGCGCAGGGACAGGGTTACTACGAGCAGTACTTC.

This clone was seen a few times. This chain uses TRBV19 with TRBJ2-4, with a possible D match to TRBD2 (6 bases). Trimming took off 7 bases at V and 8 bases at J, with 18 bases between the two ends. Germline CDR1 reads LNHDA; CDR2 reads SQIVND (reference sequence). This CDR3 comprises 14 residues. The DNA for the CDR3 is TGTGCCAGTAAAGCGGAGGGTAGGACGGACATTCAGTACTTC. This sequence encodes CASKAEGRTDIQYF.

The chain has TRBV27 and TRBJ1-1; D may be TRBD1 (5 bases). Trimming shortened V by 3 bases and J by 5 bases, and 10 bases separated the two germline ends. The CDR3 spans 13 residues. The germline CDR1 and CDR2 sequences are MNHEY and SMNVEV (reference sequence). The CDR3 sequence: CASSFSRQTEAFF. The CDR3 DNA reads TGTGCCAGCAGTTTCTCCCGACAGACTGAAGCTTTCTTT.

This CDR3 is CASSPATGRLARSYEQYF. CDR3 DNA sequence: TGTGCCAGCAGCCCCGCCACTGGTCGACTCGCCAGATCCTACGAGCAGTACTTC. V is TRBV11-3 and J is TRBJ2-7, with D uncertain. The CDR3 is made up of 18 amino acids. Trimming took 5 bases from V and 1 from J, leaving 24 bases between them. Germline CDR1 SGHNT, CDR2 YENEEA.

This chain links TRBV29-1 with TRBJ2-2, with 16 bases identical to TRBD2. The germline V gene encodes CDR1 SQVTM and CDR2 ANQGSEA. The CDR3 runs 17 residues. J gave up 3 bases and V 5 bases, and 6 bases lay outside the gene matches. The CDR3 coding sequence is TGCAGCGTTACCGGGACTAGCGGGGGGGCTTACACCGGGGAGCTGTTTTTT. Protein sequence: CSVTGTSGGAYTGELFF.

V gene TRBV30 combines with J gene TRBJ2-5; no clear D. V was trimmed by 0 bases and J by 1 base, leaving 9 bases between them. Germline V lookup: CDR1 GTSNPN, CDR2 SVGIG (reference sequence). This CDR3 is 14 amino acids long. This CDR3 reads CAWSVWHPQETQYF. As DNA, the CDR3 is TGTGCCTGGAGTGTATGGCATCCCCAAGAGACCCAGTACTTC.

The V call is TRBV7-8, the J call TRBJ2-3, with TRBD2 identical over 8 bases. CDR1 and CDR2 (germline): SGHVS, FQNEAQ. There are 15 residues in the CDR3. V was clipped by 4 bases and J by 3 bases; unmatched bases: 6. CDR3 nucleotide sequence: TGTGCCAGCAGCTCTGAGCGGGAGACAACAGATACGCAGTATTTT. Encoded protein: CASSSERETTDTQYF.

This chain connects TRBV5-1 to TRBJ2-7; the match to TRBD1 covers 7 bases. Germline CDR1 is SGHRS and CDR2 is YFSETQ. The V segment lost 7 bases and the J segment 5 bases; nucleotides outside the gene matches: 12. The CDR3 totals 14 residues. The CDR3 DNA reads TGCGCCAGCCAGGCACAGGGGCAAAAGGACGAGCAGTACTTC. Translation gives CASQAQGQKDEQYF. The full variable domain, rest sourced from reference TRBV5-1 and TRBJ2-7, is KAGVTQTPRYLIKTRGQQVTLSCSPISGHRSVSWYQQTPGQGLQFLFEYFSETQRNKGNFPGRFSGRQFSNSRSEMNVSTLELGDSALYLCASQAQGQKDEQYFGPGTRLTVT.

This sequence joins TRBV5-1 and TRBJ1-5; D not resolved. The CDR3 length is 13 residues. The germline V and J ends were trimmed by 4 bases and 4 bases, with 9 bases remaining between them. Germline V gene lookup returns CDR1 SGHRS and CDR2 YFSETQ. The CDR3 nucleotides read TGCGCCAGCAGCGAAGACGGGAATCAGCCCCAGCATTTT. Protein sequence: CASSEDGNQPQHF.

The CDR3 DNA reads TGTGCCAGCAGCTTGTTTTCCCATAGCAATCAGCCCCAGCATTTT. The encoded protein is CASSLFSHSNQPQHF. The chain recombines TRBV5-6 with TRBJ1-5, with D hard to call. Germline CDR1 and CDR2: SGHDT and YYEEEE. V was clipped by 1 base and J by 0 bases, with 8 bases between them. The CDR3 loop spans 15 amino acids. Variable domain in full (rest from reference TRBV5-6 and TRBJ1-5): DAGVTQSPTHLIKTRGQQVTLRCSPKSGHDTVSWYQQALGQGPQFIFQYYEEEERQRGNFPDRFSGHQFPNYSSELNVNALLLGDSALYLCASSLFSHSNQPQHFGDGTRLSIL.

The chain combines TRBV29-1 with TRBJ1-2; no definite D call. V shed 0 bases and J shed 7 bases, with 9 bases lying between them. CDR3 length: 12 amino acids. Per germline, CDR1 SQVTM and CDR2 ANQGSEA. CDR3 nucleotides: TGCAGCGTTGAAGAGGAATTCTCTGGCTACACCTTC. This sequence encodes CSVEEEFSGYTF.